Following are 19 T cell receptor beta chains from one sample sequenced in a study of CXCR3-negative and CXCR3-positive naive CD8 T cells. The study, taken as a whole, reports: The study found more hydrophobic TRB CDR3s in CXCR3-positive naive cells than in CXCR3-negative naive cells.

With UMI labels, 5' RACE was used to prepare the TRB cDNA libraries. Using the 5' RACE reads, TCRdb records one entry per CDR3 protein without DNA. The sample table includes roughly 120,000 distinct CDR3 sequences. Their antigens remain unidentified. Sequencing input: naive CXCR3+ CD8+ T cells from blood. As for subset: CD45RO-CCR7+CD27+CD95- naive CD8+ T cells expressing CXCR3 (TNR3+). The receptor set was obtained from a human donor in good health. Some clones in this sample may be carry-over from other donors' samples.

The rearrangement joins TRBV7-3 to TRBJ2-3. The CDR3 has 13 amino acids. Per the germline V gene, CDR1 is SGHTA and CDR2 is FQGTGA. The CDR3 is CASSLMNTDTQYF.

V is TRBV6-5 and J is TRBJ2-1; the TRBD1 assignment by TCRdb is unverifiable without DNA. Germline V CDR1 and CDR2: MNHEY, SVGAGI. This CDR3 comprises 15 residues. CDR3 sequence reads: CASRLTGYPYNEQFF.

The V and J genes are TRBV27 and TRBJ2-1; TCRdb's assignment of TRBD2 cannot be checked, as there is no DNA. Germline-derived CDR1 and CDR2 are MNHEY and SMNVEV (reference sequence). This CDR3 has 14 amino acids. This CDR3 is CASSSGDSLNEQFF.

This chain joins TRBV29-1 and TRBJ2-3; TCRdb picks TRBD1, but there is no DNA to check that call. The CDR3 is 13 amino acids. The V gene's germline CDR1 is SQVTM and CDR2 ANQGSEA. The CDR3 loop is CSVVDRNTDTQYF.

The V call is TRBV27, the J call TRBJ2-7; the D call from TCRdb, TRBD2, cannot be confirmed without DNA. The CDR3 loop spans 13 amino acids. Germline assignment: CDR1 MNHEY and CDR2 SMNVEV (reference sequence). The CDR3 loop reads CASSRTSSYEQYF.

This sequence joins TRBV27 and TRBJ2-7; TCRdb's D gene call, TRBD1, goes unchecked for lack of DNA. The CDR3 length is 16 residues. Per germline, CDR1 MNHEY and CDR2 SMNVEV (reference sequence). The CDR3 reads CASSLSTGDVSYEQYF.

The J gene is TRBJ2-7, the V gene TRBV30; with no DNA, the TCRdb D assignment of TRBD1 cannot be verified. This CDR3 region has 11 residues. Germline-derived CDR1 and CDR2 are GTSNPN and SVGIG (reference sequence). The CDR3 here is CAWAGPYEQYF.

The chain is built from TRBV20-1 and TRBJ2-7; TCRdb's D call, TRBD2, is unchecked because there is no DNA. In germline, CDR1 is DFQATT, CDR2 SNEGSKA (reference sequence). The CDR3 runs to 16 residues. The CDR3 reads CSARDEGSGSLYEQYF.

CDR3 loop: CASSHFRTSGLYNEQFF. The chain employs TRBV23-1 and TRBJ2-1; TCRdb indicates TRBD2, and absent DNA this call remains unverified. TRBV23-1 is known as an ORF, though its function is uncertain. This CDR3 comprises 17 residues.

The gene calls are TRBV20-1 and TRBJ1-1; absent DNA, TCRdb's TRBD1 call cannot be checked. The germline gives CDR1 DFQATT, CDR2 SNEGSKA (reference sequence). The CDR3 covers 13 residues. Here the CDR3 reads CSAGSGRDTEAFF.

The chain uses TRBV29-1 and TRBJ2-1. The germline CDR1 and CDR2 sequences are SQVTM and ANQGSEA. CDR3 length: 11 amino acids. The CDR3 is CSVEEYPEQFF.

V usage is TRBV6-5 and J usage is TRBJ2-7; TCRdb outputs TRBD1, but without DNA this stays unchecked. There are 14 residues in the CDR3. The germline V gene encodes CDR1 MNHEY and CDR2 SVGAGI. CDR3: CASSYSGGRDEQYF.

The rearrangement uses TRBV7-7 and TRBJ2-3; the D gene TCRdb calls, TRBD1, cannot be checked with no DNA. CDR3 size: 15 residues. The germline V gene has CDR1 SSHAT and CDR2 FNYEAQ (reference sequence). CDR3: CASSKTGTGTDTQYF. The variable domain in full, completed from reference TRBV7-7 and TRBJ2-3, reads GAGVSQSPRYKVTKRGQDVTLRCDPISSHATLYWYQQALGQGPEFLTYFNYEAQPDKSGLPSDRFSAERPEGSISTLTIQRTEQRDSAMYRCASSKTGTGTDTQYFGPGTRLTVL.

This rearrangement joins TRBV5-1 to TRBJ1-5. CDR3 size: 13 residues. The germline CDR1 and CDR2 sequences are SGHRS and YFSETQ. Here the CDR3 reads CASSSDSNQPQHF.

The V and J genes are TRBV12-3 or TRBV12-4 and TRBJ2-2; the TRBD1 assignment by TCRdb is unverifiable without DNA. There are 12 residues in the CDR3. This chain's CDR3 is CAILGATGELFF.

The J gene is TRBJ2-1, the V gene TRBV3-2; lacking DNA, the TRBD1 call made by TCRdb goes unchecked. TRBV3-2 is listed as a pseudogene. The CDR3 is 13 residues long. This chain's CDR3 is CASSQGGSNEQFF.

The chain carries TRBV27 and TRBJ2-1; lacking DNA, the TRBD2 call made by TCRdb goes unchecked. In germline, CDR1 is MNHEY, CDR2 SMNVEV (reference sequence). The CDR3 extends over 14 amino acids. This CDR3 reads CASSPTRGGNEQFF.

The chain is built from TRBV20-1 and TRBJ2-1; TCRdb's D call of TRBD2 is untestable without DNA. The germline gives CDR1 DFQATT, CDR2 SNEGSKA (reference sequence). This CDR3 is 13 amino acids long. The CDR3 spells CSASQGRVYEQFF.

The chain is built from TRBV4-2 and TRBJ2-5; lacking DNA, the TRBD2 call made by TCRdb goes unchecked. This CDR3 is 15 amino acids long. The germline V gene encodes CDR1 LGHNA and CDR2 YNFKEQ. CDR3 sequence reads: CASSQEGLAKETQYF.